This T cell receptor beta chain was captured by sequencing in a study of T cell responses to AZD1222 COVID-19 vaccine. Profiling relied on immunoSEQ multiplex PCR, and the TCRdb table lists in-frame clones only, not all of them. Among roughly 130,000 clones listed, less than 95% were seen once. Germline loops: CDR1 LGHDT, CDR2 YNNKEL (reference sequence). The V end lost 1 base, the J end lost 5 bases, and 12 bases lay between the germline ends. There are 14 residues in the CDR3. This clone was seen only once. The chain joins TRBV3-1 (or the pseudogene TRBV3-2) to TRBJ2-7; a possible D gene is TRBD1 (7 bases). The sequences come from peripheral blood, collected 28 days after the second dose of the MenACWY control vaccine. The receptor comes from an adult who received the MenACWY meningococcal vaccine as a control. CDR3 amino acids: CASSQVRDSHEQYF. CDR3 DNA: TGTGCCAGCAGCCAAGTGCGGGACAGCCACGAGCAGTACTTC.